This T cell receptor beta chain was observed in a study of T cells in tuberculosis. After thawing and overnight rest, PBMC were stained with GMM-loaded CD1B tetramer, viability dye and anti-CD3 for sorting. The lipid loaded on the CD1B tetramers was C32 glucose monomycolate from Rhodococcus equi. Germline V gene lookup returns CDR1 MNHNS and CDR2 SASEGT. Between the trimmed V and J ends, which lost 6 bases and 4 bases, there was a span of 16 bases. The CDR3 has 15 residues. Using immunoSEQ multiplex PCR, the repertoire was profiled, and TCRdb retains in-frame clones only, with some absent. The repertoire consists of roughly 92,000 clones, with approximately 91% occurring once and the leading ten covering approximately 2%.

The material sequenced was CD1b-GMM tetramer-negative cells sorted from PBMCs. This sequence originates from an adult woman with latent tuberculosis. The chain combines TRBV6-1 with TRBJ1-5; D gene uncertain. The CDR3 bases are TGTGCCAGCAGGCGGGAGAAGTCCCCGAATCAGCCCCAGCATTTT. It is translated as CASRREKSPNQPQHF.